The clone carrying this TCR beta chain was observed a handful of times. The antigen remains unidentified. The treatment was: approximately 11-day PBMC culture with coronavirus spike peptide pools or control peptides (ViraFEST assay). One should note that the unexposed donor's CD4+ T cells were collected before the COVID-19 pandemic (2011-2018). These data belong to a study of vaccination and CD4 T cells after COVID-19. For the study at large: Investigators stimulated cells with overlapping spike peptides drawn from SARS-CoV-2, HCoV-NL63, HCoV-OC43 and HCoV-229E. Control cultures were supplied with a CEFX pool, an HIV-1 Nef pool, or no peptide at all.

This CDR3 spans 16 amino acids. V shed 8 bases, J shed 2 bases, and the junction held 7 bases outside the gene matches. Germline-derived CDR1 and CDR2 are MDHEN and SYDVKM. Oncomine TCR Beta short-read sequencing was applied to DNA from cultured CD4+ T cells. Each CDR3 protein is one row after TCRdb ran MiXCR on the PCR reads. The sample lists more than 2,000 distinct CDR3 sequences; roughly 18% were seen once. The TCR was taken from a human donor in good health. The J gene is TRBJ2-3, the V gene TRBV28, with 13 bases identical to TRBD2. Sequencing used CD4+ T cells from blood, cultured in vitro. The CDR3 bases are TGTGCCAGCGCTCCGACTAGCGGGGGGCTCACAGATACGCAGTATTTT. As protein: CASAPTSGGLTDTQYF. Using reference TRBV28 and TRBJ2-3 for the parts outside the CDR3, the full variable domain is DVKVTQSSRYLVKRTGEKVFLECVQDMDHENMFWYRQDPGLGLRLIYFSYDVKMKEKGDIPEGYSVSREKKERFSLILESASTNQTSMYLCASAPTSGGLTDTQYFGPGTRLTVL.